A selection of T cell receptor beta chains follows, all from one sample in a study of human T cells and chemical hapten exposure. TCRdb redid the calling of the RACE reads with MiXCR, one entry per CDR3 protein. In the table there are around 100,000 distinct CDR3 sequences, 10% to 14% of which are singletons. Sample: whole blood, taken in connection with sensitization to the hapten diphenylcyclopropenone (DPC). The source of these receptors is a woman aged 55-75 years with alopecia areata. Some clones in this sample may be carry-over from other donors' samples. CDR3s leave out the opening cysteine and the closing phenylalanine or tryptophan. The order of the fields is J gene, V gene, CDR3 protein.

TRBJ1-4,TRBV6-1,ASRGQGYEKLF
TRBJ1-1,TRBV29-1,SVKRPNTEAF
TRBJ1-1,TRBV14,ASSQVRLNTEAF
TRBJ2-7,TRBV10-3,AISDGTSRTEQY
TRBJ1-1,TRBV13,ASSQGGVGTEAF
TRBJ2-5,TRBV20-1,SAKRGQETQY
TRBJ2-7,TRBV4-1,ASSQPGRGQSYEQY
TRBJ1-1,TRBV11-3,ASTLARNTEAF
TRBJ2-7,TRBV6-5,ASSYSRGIYEQY
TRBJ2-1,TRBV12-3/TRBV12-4,ASSEDGSSYNEQF
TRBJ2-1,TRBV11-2,ASSLGSQSSGGHEQF
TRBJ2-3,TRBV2,ASTGGNTDTQY
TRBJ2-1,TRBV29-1,SVAHYEQF
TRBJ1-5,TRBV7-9,ASSLGAVTSDQPQH
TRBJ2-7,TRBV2,ANPRGQGDYEQY
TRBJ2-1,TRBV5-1,ASSLGLAAPEQF